This TCR beta chain originates from a study of blood T cell repertoires in COVID-19. Study in general: The United States, Italy and Spain were the sources of the acute and convalescent COVID-19 samples.

Recovered participants had two consecutive negative NP/OP PCR tests, healthcare professional clearance, or symptom resolution. Libraries were prepared by immunoSEQ multiplex PCR; TCRdb keeps only in-frame clonotypes and omits some of them. The top ten clones hold about 0.7% of a sample with about 470,000 clones, about 90% of them seen once. The germline V gene encodes CDR1 SEHNR and CDR2 FQNEAQ (reference sequence). Trimming pared 6 bases from V and 6 bases from J, leaving 14 bases between. CDR3 length: 14 amino acids. The chain couples TRBV7-9 to TRBJ2-2; D is possibly TRBD1 (6 bases). The sequenced material came from PBMCs or T cells enriched from blood (not recorded which). This sequence originates from a woman aged 18-35 years who had recovered from COVID-19. The CDR3 here is CASRSPGVPGELFF. In DNA form, the CDR3 reads TGTGCCAGCAGAAGCCCAGGGGTACCCGGGGAGCTGTTTTTT.